The T cell receptor (beta chain) described here comes from a study of T-cell memory formation after mild COVID-19. General study points: Second-wave clones reaching peak frequency on day 37 lacked confirmed SARS-CoV-2 specificity.

MiXCR, applied by TCRdb to the 5' RACE reads, yields one record per CDR3 protein. The sample has 400,000 or so distinct CDR3 sequences; over 15% are singletons. Ten or more counts support this clonotype. Its target is unknown. Input material: PBMCs or a T cell subset sorted from them (not recorded which). The clonotype was recovered from an adult woman who had mild COVID-19 (a few samples of this study predate the infection). Cell type and time point are not known.

The CDR3 reads CASRDSTSGIGTDTQYF. CDR3 sequence (DNA): TGCGCCAGCAGGGATAGTACTAGCGGGATAGGCACAGATACGCAGTATTTT. The genes are TRBV5-1 and TRBJ2-3, with 10 nucleotides matching TRBD2. Germline V gene lookup returns CDR1 SGHRS and CDR2 YFSETQ. Trimming took 5 bases from V and 1 from J; bases not matched to a gene: 10. This CDR3 comprises 17 residues.